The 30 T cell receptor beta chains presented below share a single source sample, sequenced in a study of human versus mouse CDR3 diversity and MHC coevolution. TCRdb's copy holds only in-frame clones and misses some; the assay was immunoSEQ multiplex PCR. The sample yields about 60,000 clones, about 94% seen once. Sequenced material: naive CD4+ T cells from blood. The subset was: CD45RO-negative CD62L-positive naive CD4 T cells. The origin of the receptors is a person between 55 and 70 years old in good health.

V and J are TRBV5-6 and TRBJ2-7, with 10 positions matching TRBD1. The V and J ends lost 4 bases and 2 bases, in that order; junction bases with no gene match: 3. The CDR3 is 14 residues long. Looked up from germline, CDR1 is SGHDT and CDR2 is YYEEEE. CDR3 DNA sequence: TGTGCCAGCAGCCTCGGGACAGGGGCCTACGAGCAGTACTTC. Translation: CASSLGTGAYEQYF.

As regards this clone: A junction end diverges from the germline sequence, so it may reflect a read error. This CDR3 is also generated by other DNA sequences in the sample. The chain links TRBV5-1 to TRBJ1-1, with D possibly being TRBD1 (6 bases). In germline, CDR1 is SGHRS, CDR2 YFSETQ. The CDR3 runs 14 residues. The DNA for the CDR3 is TGCGCCAGTAGCTTGCAGGGGATGAACACTGAAGCTTTCTTT. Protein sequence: CASSLQGMNTEAFF. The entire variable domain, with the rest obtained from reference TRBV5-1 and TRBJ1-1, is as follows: KAGVTQTPRYLIKTRGQQVTLSCSPISGHRSVSWYQQTPGQGLQFLFEYFSETQRNKGNFPGRFSGRQFSNSRSEMNVSTLELGDSALYLCASSLQGMNTEAFFGQGTRLTVV.

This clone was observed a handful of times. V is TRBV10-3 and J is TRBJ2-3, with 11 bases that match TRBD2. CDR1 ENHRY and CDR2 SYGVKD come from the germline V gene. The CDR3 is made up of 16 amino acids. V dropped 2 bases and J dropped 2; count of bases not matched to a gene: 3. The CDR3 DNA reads TGTGCCATCAGTGAGACTAGCGGGAGTGTCACAGATACGCAGTATTTT. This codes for CAISETSGSVTDTQYF.

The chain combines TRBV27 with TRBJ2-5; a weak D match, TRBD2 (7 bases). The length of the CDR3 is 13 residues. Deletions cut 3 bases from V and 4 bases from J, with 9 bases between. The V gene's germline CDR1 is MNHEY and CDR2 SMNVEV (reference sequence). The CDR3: CASSFRGGETQYF. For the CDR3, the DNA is TGTGCCAGCAGTTTTAGGGGGGGAGAGACCCAGTACTTC.

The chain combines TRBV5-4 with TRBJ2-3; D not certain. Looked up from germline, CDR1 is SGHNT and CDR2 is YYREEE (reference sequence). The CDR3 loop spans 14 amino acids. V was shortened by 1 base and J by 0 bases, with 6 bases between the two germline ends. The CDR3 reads CASSLSSSTDTQYF. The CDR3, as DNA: TGTGCCAGCAGCTTGTCGAGTAGCACAGATACGCAGTATTTT. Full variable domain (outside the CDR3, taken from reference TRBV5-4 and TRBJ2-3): ETGVTQSPTHLIKTRGQQVTLRCSSQSGHNTVSWYQQALGQGPQFIFQYYREEENGRGNFPPRFSGLQFPNYSSELNVNALELDDSALYLCASSLSSSTDTQYFGPGTRLTVL.

DNA of the CDR3: TGTGCCAGCAGCTTAGCAGACGGTAGGAGACAGGGTATGAACACTGAAGCTTTCTTT. This codes for CASSLADGRRQGMNTEAFF. This chain joins TRBV7-8 and TRBJ1-1, with 7 bases aligning to TRBD1. Germline V gene sequence: CDR1 SGHVS, CDR2 FQNEAQ. V dropped 0 bases and J dropped 0; count of bases not matched to a gene: 13. The CDR3 is 19 amino acids. Drawing the rest from reference TRBV7-8 and TRBJ1-1, the complete variable domain is GAGVSQSPRYKVAKRGQDVALRCDPISGHVSLFWYQQALGQGPEFLTYFQNEAQLDKSGLPSDRFFAERPEGSVSTLKIQRTQQEDSAVYLCASSLADGRRQGMNTEAFFGQGTRLTVV.

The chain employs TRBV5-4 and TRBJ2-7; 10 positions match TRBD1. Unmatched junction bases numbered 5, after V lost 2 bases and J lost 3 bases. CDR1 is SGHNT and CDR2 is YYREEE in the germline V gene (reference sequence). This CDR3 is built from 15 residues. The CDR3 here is CASSFEGQGNYEQYF. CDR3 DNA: TGTGCCAGCAGCTTTGAGGGACAGGGGAACTACGAGCAGTACTTC.

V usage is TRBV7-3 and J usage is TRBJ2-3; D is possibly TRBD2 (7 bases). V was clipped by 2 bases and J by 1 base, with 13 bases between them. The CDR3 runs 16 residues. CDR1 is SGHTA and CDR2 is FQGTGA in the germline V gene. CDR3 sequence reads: CASSLGGGQRTDTQYF. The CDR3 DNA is TGTGCCAGCAGCTTAGGCGGGGGCCAACGCACAGATACGCAGTATTTT.

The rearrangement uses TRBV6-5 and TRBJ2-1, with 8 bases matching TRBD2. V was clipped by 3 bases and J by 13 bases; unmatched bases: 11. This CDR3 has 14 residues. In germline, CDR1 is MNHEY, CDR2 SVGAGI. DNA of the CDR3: TGTGCCAGCAGTTATCAACGGGAGGGCCGGGCACAGTTCTTC. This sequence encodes CASSYQREGRAQFF.

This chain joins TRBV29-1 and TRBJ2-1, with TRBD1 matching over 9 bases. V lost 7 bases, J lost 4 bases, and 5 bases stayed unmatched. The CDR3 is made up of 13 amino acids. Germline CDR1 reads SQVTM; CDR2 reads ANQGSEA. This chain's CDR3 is CSAPDRGYNEQFF. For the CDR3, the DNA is TGCAGCGCCCCGGACAGGGGATACAATGAGCAGTTCTTC.

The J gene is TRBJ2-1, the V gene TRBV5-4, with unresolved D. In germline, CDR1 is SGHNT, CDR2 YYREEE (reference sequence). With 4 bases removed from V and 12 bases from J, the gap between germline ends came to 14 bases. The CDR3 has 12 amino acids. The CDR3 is CASSRESPAQFF. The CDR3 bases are TGTGCCAGCAGCCGAGAGAGTCCCGCGCAGTTCTTC.

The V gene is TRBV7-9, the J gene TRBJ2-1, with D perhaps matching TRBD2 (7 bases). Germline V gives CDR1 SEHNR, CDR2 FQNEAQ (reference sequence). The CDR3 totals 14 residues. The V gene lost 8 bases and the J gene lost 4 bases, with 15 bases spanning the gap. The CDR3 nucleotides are TGTGCCAGCGCTTGGGGGGGCCTATACAATGAGCAGTTCTTC. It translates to CASAWGGLYNEQFF.

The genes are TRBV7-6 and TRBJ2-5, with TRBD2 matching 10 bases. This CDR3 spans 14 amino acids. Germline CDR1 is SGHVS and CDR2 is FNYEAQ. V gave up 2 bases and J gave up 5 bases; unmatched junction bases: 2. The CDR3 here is CASSLRAGGETQYF. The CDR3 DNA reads TGTGCCAGCAGCTTACGAGCGGGAGGGGAGACCCAGTACTTC. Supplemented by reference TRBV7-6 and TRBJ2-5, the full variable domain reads GAGVSQSPRYKVTKRGQDVALRCDPISGHVSLYWYRQALGQGPEFLTYFNYEAQQDKSGLPNDRFSAERPEGSISTLTIQRTEQRDSAMYRCASSLRAGGETQYFGPGTRLLVL.

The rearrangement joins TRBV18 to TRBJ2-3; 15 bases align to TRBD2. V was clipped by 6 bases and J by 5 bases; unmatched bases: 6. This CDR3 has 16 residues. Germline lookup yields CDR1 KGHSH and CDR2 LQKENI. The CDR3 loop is CASSSGLAGGGDTQYF. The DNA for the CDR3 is TGTGCCAGCTCTTCCGGACTAGCGGGAGGGGGAGATACGCAGTATTTT.

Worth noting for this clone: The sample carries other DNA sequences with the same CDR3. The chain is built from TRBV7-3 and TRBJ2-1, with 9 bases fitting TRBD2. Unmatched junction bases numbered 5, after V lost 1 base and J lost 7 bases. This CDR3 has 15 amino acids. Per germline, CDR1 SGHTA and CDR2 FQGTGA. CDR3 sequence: CASSLRLAGVNEQFF. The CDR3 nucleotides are TGTGCCAGCAGCTTAAGATTAGCGGGAGTTAATGAGCAGTTCTTC.

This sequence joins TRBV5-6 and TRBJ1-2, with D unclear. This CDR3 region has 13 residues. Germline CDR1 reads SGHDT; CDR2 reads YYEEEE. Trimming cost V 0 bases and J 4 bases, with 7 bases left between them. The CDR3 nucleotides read TGTGCCAGCAGCTTGGACACCTTCTATGGCTACACCTTC. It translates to CASSLDTFYGYTF.

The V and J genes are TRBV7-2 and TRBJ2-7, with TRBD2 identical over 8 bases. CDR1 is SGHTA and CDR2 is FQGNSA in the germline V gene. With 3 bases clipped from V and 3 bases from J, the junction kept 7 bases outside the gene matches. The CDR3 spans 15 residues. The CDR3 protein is CASSFVSSGSYEQYF. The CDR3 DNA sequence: TGTGCCAGCAGCTTTGTCTCCAGCGGGAGCTACGAGCAGTACTTC.

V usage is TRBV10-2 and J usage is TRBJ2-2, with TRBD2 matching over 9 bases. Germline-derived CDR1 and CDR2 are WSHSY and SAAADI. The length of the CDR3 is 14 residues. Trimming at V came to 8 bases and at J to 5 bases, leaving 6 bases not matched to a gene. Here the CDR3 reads CASWGTSQTGELFF. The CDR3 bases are TGCGCCAGCTGGGGGACTAGCCAGACCGGGGAGCTGTTTTTT.

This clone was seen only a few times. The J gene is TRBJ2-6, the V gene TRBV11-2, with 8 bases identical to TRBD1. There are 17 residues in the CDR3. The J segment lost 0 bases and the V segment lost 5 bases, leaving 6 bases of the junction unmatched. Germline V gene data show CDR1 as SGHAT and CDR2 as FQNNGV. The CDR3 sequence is CASSLRDRRSGANVLTF. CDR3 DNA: TGTGCCAGCAGCCTGAGGGACAGGCGCTCTGGGGCCAACGTCCTGACTTTC.

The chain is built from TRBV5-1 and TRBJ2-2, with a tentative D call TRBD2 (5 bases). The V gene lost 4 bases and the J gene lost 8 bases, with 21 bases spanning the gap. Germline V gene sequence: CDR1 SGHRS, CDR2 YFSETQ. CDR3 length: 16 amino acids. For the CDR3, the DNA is TGCGCCAGCAGCCACAACCGGGAACCTGGAGCGGGGGAGCTGTTTTTT. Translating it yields CASSHNREPGAGELFF.

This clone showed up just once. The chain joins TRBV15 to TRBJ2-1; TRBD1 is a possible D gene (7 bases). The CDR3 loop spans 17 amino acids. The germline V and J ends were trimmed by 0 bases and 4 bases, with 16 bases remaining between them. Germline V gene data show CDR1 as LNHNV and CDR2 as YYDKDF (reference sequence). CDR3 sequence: CATSREGAGGTYNEQFF. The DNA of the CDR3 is TGTGCCACCAGCAGAGAGGGGGCAGGGGGGACGTACAATGAGCAGTTCTTC.

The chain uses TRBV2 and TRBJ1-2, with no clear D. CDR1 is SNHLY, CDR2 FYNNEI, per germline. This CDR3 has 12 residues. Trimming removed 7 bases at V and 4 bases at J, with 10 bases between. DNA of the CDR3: TGTGCCAGCAACCGGGAGGTCTATGGCTACACCTTC. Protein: CASNREVYGYTF.

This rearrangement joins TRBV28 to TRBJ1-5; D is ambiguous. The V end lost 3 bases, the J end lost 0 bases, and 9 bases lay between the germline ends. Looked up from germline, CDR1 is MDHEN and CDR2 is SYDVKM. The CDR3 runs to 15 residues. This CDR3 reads CASSFYRDSNQPQHF. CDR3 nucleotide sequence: TGTGCCAGCAGTTTTTACAGAGATAGCAATCAGCCCCAGCATTTT. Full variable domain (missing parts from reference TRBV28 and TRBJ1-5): DVKVTQSSRYLVKRTGEKVFLECVQDMDHENMFWYRQDPGLGLRLIYFSYDVKMKEKGDIPEGYSVSREKKERFSLILESASTNQTSMYLCASSFYRDSNQPQHFGDGTRLSIL.

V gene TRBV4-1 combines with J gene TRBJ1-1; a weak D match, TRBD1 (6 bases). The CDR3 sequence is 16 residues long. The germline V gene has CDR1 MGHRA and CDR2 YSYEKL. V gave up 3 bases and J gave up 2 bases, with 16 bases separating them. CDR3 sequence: CASSQWGGTTNTEAFF. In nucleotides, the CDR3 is TGCGCCAGCAGCCAGTGGGGGGGCACTACTAACACTGAAGCTTTCTTT.

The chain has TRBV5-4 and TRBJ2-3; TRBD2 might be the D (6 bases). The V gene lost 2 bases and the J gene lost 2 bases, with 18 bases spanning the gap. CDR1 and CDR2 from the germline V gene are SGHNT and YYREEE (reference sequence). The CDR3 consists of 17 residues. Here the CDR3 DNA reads TGTGCCAGCAGCTTTCCCTACGGGAGAAATCCCACAGATACGCAGTATTTT. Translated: CASSFPYGRNPTDTQYF.

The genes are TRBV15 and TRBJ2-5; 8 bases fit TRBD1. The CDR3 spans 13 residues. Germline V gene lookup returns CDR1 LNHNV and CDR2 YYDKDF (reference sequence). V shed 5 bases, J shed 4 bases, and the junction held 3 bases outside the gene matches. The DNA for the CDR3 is TGTGCCACCAGCCAAGACAGGGGAGAGACCCAGTACTTC. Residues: CATSQDRGETQYF.

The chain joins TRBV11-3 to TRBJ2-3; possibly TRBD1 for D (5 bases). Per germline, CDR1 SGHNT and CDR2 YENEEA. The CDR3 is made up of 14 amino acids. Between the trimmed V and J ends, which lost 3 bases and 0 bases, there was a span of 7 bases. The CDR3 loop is CASSFTGSTDTQYF. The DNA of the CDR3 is TGTGCCAGCAGCTTTACAGGAAGCACAGATACGCAGTATTTT.

For the CDR3, the DNA is TGTGCCAGCAGCGCGAGGGGTAGCGGGAGGGCCCCCGGGGAGCTGTTTTTT. Protein: CASSARGSGRAPGELFF. V gene TRBV9 combines with J gene TRBJ2-2; 11 nucleotides agree with TRBD2. Trimming removed 3 bases from V and 6 bases from J; junction bases left unmatched: 10. CDR3 length: 17 amino acids. The V gene's germline CDR1 is SGDLS and CDR2 YYNGEE. The variable domain in full, completed from reference TRBV9 and TRBJ2-2, reads DSGVTQTPKHLITATGQRVTLRCSPRSGDLSVYWYQQSLDQGLQFLIQYYNGEERAKGNILERFSAQQFPDLHSELNLSSLELGDSALYFCASSARGSGRAPGELFFGEGSRLTVL.

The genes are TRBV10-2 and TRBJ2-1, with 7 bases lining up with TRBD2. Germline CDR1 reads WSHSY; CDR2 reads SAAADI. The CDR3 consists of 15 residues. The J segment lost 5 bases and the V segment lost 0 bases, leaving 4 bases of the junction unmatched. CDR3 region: CASSESGGTHNEQFF. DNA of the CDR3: TGCGCCAGCAGTGAGTCGGGGGGGACCCACAATGAGCAGTTCTTC.

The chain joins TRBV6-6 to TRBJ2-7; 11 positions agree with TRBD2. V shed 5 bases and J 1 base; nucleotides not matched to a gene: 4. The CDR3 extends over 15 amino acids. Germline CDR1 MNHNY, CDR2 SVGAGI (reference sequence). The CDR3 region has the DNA TGTGCCAGCAGTGGGACTAGCGGAGGGTCCTACGAGCAGTACTTC. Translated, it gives CASSGTSGGSYEQYF.